The rows below give T cell receptor beta chains drawn from one sample of a study of tumor-infiltrating lymphocytes in oesophageal squamous cell carcinoma. TCRdb reprocessed the PCR reads via MiXCR and lists one record per CDR3 protein. The profile shows fewer than 20,000 distinct CDR3 sequences, about 50% of them singletons. Sequenced sample: normal esophageal tissue next to the tumor. These receptors all stem from a female donor with esophageal squamous cell carcinoma. The CDR3 runs from the conserved cysteine through the conserved F or W.

CDR3 protein | V gene
CASSSNRGINEKLFF | TRBV5-4
CASSLGLAGPYNEQFF | TRBV7-2
CASSLNRQGDGYTF | TRBV12-3/TRBV12-4
CASSPDRHRVGIQYF | TRBV4-1
CASSSGLAPNEQFF | TRBV7-3
CASSLVGQGGTQYF | TRBV7-6
CASSPSAGNDYGYTF | TRBV6-4
CASSLALATYEQYF | TRBV7-2
CASILRGEAFF | TRBV6-6
CASSLNDREVGEAFF | TRBV28
CASSPRLAGGYEQYF | TRBV6-2/TRBV6-3
CASSLLAGKNIQYF | TRBV27
CASRVRGGLDEQFF | TRBV6-2/TRBV6-3
CASSFASVGGSPLHF | TRBV28
CASSATGSGEQYF | TRBV6-2/TRBV6-3
CASSGLAGGPETQYF | TRBV5-1
CASSILAGVSADTQYF | TRBV7-6
CASRFLDSGRYEQYF | TRBV2
CASSPRPGQVNEKLFF | TRBV7-2
CASSRGQLETQYF | TRBV7-3
CASQGLLEGRRGEQYF | TRBV6-6
CASSPQGRGRYGTQYF | TRBV7-3
CASTPSTDTQYF | TRBV6-5
CSARAPSGNEQYF | TRBV20-1
CASGVYQETQYF | TRBV2
CASSRLADYNEQFF | TRBV12-3/TRBV12-4
CASSYTTGAGELFF | TRBV6-6
CATRTETYEQYF | TRBV6-5
CASSYSGGAVADTQYF | TRBV10-2
CASSSRLAGGTDTQYF | TRBV5-1
CASSRPGNTEAFF | TRBV5-4
CASSPAGRVGTEAFF | TRBV5-1
CASSLWVGTDTQYF | TRBV7-2
CASSPANRGLPGYGYTF | TRBV7-9
CASSIRGPGSSPLHF | TRBV19
CASSLADTRWVSYEQYF | TRBV7-2
CASKMGTNTGELFF | TRBV2
CASSSDSGRIRYEQYF | TRBV7-9
CASSSSGTGSYEQYF | TRBV7-6
CASSLVRGSGSLAYNEQFF | TRBV7-3
CASSLLQGAGEQFF | TRBV5-1
CASSATYSNHEQFF | TRBV6-1
CASSLARGGNEQYF | TRBV5-1
CASSLGTMAYNEQFF | TRBV11-3
CATSDSAPYQETQYF | TRBV24-1
CASSLATSINEQFF | TRBV7-2
CATAGKTNEQYF | TRBV6-1
CASSLIPRSSYNEQFF | TRBV7-2
CASSQRASFYEQYF | TRBV7-2
CASSRGGDYYNEQFF | TRBV3-1
CASSLYRDTEAFF | TRBV12-3/TRBV12-4
CASSPGPYEQYF | TRBV12-3/TRBV12-4
CASSPDPYNSPLHF | TRBV7-8